This T cell receptor (beta chain) emerged from a study of blood T cell repertoires in COVID-19. Sequenced by immunoSEQ multiplex PCR; TCRdb stores in-frame clones only, minus some. The sample lists nearly 350,000 clones; roughly 87% were seen once. The trim removed 7 bases at V and 2 bases at J, leaving 5 bases unmatched. This CDR3 region has 15 residues. Germline assignment: CDR1 MDHEN and CDR2 SYDVKM. The sample taken for sequencing was PBMCs or T cells enriched from blood (not recorded which). V is TRBV28 and J is TRBJ2-7; 13 positions agree with TRBD2. The receptor's source is a woman aged 25 to 39 who had recovered from COVID-19. In nucleotides, the CDR3 is TGTGCCAGCACTACTAGCGGGGGGGCGACCTACGAGCAGTACTTC. Translated, it gives CASTTSGGATYEQYF.